What follows are 13 T cell receptor beta chains derived from one specimen sequenced in a study of PD-1 blockade in classical Hodgkin lymphoma. Generated by immunoSEQ multiplex PCR, the TCRdb table keeps only in-frame clones and is missing some. The table lists about 110,000 clones, 70% to 90% of them singletons. Relapse after autologous stem cell transplantation occurred in every patient, and brentuximab vedotin exposure varied. The source was peripheral blood mononuclear cells (PBMCs), collected before the second cycle of nivolumab. All receptors derive from a human donor with classical Hodgkin lymphoma.

The genes are TRBV19 and TRBJ1-2; weak D call: TRBD1 (5 bases). V was trimmed by 3 bases and J by 4 bases, leaving 15 bases between them. The CDR3 is made up of 15 amino acids. Germline lookup yields CDR1 LNHDA and CDR2 SQIVND (reference sequence). Here the CDR3 DNA reads TGTGCCAGTAGTATTCCTGAGGGGACCTTCTATGGCTACACCTTC. Translating gives CASSIPEGTFYGYTF.

The genes are TRBV19 and TRBJ2-1, with TRBD1 matching over 9 bases. The CDR3 has 14 residues. V shed 6 bases, J shed 5 bases, and the junction held 5 bases outside the gene matches. Germline lookup yields CDR1 LNHDA and CDR2 SQIVND (reference sequence). The chain's CDR3 is CASSWGQGNNEQFF. CDR3 nucleotides: TGTGCCAGTAGCTGGGGACAGGGCAACAATGAGCAGTTCTTC.

The chain recombines TRBV30 with TRBJ1-2; 11 bases line up with TRBD1. Germline V gene data show CDR1 as GTSNPN and CDR2 as SVGIG (reference sequence). V dropped 5 bases and J dropped 5; count of bases not matched to a gene: 16. CDR3 size: 17 residues. This chain's CDR3 is CAWPDTVGTGGRYGYTF. In DNA form, the CDR3 reads TGTGCCTGGCCGGATACGGTGGGGACAGGGGGAAGGTATGGCTACACCTTC.

This clone appeared a single time. The junction departs from germline at one end; a sequencing error may be responsible. The chain is built from TRBV2 and TRBJ2-7; D is uncertain. The CDR3 has 14 residues. Germline-derived CDR1 and CDR2 are SNHLY and FYNNEI. The CDR3 region is CASIEGVINYEQYF. In DNA form, the CDR3 reads TGTGCCAGCATTGAAGGTGTGATAAACTACGAGCAGTACTTC. Full variable domain (outside the CDR3, taken from reference TRBV2 and TRBJ2-7): EPEVTQTPSHQVTQMGQEVILRCVPISNHLYFYWYRQILGQKVEFLVSFYNNEISEKSEIFDDQFSVERPDGSNFTLKIRSTKLEDSAMYFCASIEGVINYEQYFGPGTRLTVT.

V and J are TRBV7-9 and TRBJ2-1, with 9 bases lining up with TRBD2. The V gene end was trimmed by 0 bases and the J gene end by 9 bases; junction bases not matched to a gene: 12. The length of the CDR3 is 17 residues. Germline V CDR1 and CDR2: SEHNR, FQNEAQ (reference sequence). The CDR3 DNA follows: TGTGCCAGCAGCTTAGCGCCCATATTAGCGGGAGAGGTTGAGCAGTTCTTC. Protein product: CASSLAPILAGEVEQFF.

The chain recombines TRBV9 with TRBJ2-1; D could derive from TRBD1 or TRBD2 (5 bases each). V was pared by 2 bases and J by 9 bases, with 21 bases between. The CDR3 contains 16 residues. CDR1 and CDR2 (germline): SGDLS, YYNGEE. CDR3 bases: TGTGCCAGCAGCGTCGATGAGGGACGGACCGTTTTTGAGCAGTTCTTC. Translation: CASSVDEGRTVFEQFF.

The chain couples TRBV30 to TRBJ2-7, with a possible D match to TRBD2 (6 bases). CDR1 GTSNPN and CDR2 SVGIG come from the germline V gene (reference sequence). V dropped 1 base and J dropped 2 bases, with 9 bases sitting between them. The CDR3 extends over 13 amino acids. CDR3 DNA sequence: TGTGCCTGGAGTGACTGGACTACCTACGAGCAGTACTTC. This translates into CAWSDWTTYEQYF.

V is TRBV5-6 and J is TRBJ2-5; TRBD2 aligns across 8 bases. There are 15 residues in the CDR3. Germline V lookup: CDR1 SGHDT, CDR2 YYEEEE. Trimming took 3 bases from V and 3 from J; bases not matched to a gene: 7. CDR3 residues: CASSSPGRVEETQYF. Here the CDR3 DNA reads TGTGCCAGCAGCTCCCCCGGGAGGGTTGAAGAGACCCAGTACTTC.

The chain uses TRBV7-2 and TRBJ2-1; no clear D gene. This CDR3 has 12 residues. V was shortened by 1 base and J by 9 bases, with 7 bases between the two germline ends. The germline V gene has CDR1 SGHTA and CDR2 FQGNSA. The CDR3 reads CASSLVLAEQFF. For the CDR3, the DNA is TGTGCCAGCAGCTTAGTGCTCGCTGAGCAGTTCTTC.

The rearrangement joins TRBV6-1 to TRBJ1-1, with 9 bases that match TRBD1. The germline gives CDR1 MNHNS, CDR2 SASEGT. The J segment lost 5 bases and the V segment lost 5 bases, leaving 6 bases of the junction unmatched. The length of the CDR3 is 14 residues. The CDR3, as DNA: TGTGCCAGCAGTTCCGGGACAGGGTTTACTGAAGCTTTCTTT. It specifies CASSSGTGFTEAFF.

The chain recombines TRBV10-2 with TRBJ2-7; D gene unclear. V lost 6 bases and J lost 0, with 15 bases in between. The CDR3 sequence is 15 residues long. The V gene's germline CDR1 is WSHSY and CDR2 SAAADI. In nucleotides, the CDR3 is TGCGCCAGCAGAGACGGGCAGGAGAGCTCCTACGAGCAGTACTTC. Protein: CASRDGQESSYEQYF.

This clone was counted between two and nine times. V gene TRBV23-1 combines with J gene TRBJ1-5; no clear D gene. TRBV23-1 is an open reading frame whose function is uncertain. CDR3 length equals 13 residues. V was clipped by 8 bases and J by 0 bases, with 8 bases between them. CDR3 sequence reads: CASRSRSNQPQHF. The CDR3 DNA follows: TGCGCCAGCCGGTCCCGTAGCAATCAGCCCCAGCATTTT.

Points on this clone: The conserved phenylalanine or tryptophan is not found at the CDR3 terminus, so this likely reflects a read error. The DNA is left out, because the CDR3 cannot be placed on it with certainty; the CDR3 is given as TCRdb lists it. The same CDR3 also results from other DNA sequences found in this sample. The rearrangement uses TRBV1 and TRBJ1-2. TRBV1 has pseudogene status. The CDR3 has 16 residues if both end residues are counted. CDR3 sequence reads: CTSSGCSLCESLWLHL.